This is a list of T cell receptor beta chains from one sample in a study of blood T cell repertoires in COVID-19. The method was immunoSEQ multiplex PCR; TCRdb's version includes in-frame clones alone and lacks a portion of them. The table lists about 290,000 clones, around four fifths of them singletons, with approximately 4.1% in the top ten. Sequencing was carried out using peripheral blood. The receptor set was obtained from a woman aged 45-65 years with active or convalescent COVID-19. The conserved cysteine and the conserved F or W are not part of the CDR3 here. Each record gives: J gene, V gene, CDR3 protein.

>TRBJ2-7|TRBV6-5
ASSYSQFYEQY
>TRBJ2-3|TRBV5-6
ASSLGLESDTQY
>TRBJ1-2|TRBV7-8
ASSLGQAIGYT
>TRBJ1-1|TRBV19
ASSIIQGEKAF
>TRBJ2-5|TRBV6-5
ASSPTSFGWETQY
>TRBJ2-7|TRBV27
ASSLQGQTYEQY
>TRBJ2-3|TRBV5-4
ASSLEIAGSTDTQY
>TRBJ2-7|TRBV3-1/TRBV3-2
ASSQDGGDRRDKQY
>TRBJ2-3|TRBV9
ASSVGPGSRADTQY
>TRBJ2-2|TRBV6-4
ASSPGLAGTGELF
>TRBJ2-7|TRBV7-2
ASSGRTSGSYEQY
>TRBJ1-2|TRBV7-9
ASSPGSGYT
>TRBJ1-3|TRBV18
ASSPNRGNTIY
>TRBJ1-2|TRBV11-2
ASSLSAGGLGDGYT
>TRBJ1-2|TRBV28
ASSLGGQGYGYT
>TRBJ2-7|TRBV5-1
ASSLLAGGYEQY
>TRBJ2-3|TRBV21-1
ASSKEKLAGEGTDTQY
>TRBJ2-7|TRBV7-8
ASSNLRGTYEQY
>TRBJ2-1|TRBV2
ASRREGPVNEQF
>TRBJ1-6|TRBV9
ASSLHAGGGSSPLH
>TRBJ2-7|TRBV24-1
ATSNGQGSYEQY
>TRBJ1-6|TRBV18
ASSANAVDYNSPLH
>TRBJ1-1|TRBV9
ASSVGSPGNTEAF
>TRBJ1-5|TRBV7-3
ASSLDPPGFRHNNQPQH
>TRBJ2-7|TRBV7-3
ASSPGLAGGHEQY
>TRBJ1-5|TRBV27
ASSPGTGNQPQH
>TRBJ1-1|TRBV28
ASSFMNGAF
>TRBJ2-7|TRBV6-1
ASSEVDSSYEQY
>TRBJ1-6|TRBV6-6
ASSRAGTGGTSSYNSPLH
>TRBJ1-5|TRBV6-4
ASSDGDRQPQH
>TRBJ1-1|TRBV19
ASSMKSQGYTEAF
>TRBJ2-2|TRBV7-9
ASSQDYSTGELF
>TRBJ1-1|TRBV19
ASSRRQPRRITEAF
>TRBJ2-5|TRBV5-1
ASSLILAQETQY
>TRBJ2-7|TRBV5-4
ASSPTRSQSSYEQY
>TRBJ2-3|TRBV7-9
ASSLVIQRPPDTQY
>TRBJ2-7|TRBV9
ASSVASRGYEQY
>TRBJ1-3|TRBV4-2
ASSQAPWTGATSSGNTIY
>TRBJ2-2|TRBV5-4
ASSLPGQGNTGELF
>TRBJ1-2|TRBV28
ASSSASTPGQGLYGYT
>TRBJ2-7|TRBV27
ASSTKAGPSYEQY
>TRBJ1-1|TRBV7-2
ASSLEGFTEAF
>TRBJ2-1|TRBV2
ASSEWELAVSYNEQF